What follows describes a single T cell receptor beta chain. A single count supports this clone. Its antigen is still unknown. It has no much larger one-base neighbor in the sample; base qualities were not kept. Blood samples were collected up to 4 times in the first month after transplant and then at least monthly when available. The sample is drawn from a study of graft-versus-host responses after intestinal transplantation (dated by TCRdb to the early 2020s). Regarding the study in general: Multivisceral, liver-intestinal, or isolated intestinal transplants were received by the recipients. Graft-versus-host and host-versus-graft alloreactive T cell clones were tracked in the graft, circulation and bone marrow after intestinal transplantation using bulk TCR-beta CDR3 sequencing. Rather than going through the commercial service, samples from a few later patients were sequenced in-house on an Illumina MiSeq and processed with MiXCR. Every recipient was given anti-thymocyte globulin induction, then maintenance tacrolimus and steroids for around three years. To identify alloreactive clones, pre-transplant mixed lymphocyte reaction products were sequenced and compared with unstimulated pre-transplant donor and recipient T cells. Of the 20 to 30 intestinal transplant recipients enrolled in the cohort, one of whom was a retransplant, a few patients without pretransplant specimens were excluded. A peak of at least 4% donor T cells among recipient peripheral blood mononuclear cells was the definition used for donor T cell macrochimerism. Paper-wide results and their limitations: Peak levels of circulating GvH clones were associated with declines in HvG clones early after transplant. The relatively low number and heterogeneity of intestinal transplant patients limited the conclusions. In patients with donor T cell macrochimerism, the allografts had high GvH to HvG T cell clonal ratios. GvH clones turned up in recipient bone marrow, with some appearing earlier in ileal mucosa or blood, a pattern consistent with an intestinal mucosal origin.

The junction shows trimming of 4 bases on V and 6 bases on J, and the gene matches do not reach 10 bases of it. The CDR1 and CDR2 encoded by the germline V gene are MNHNS and SASEGT. From the cysteine through the phenylalanine, the CDR3 covers 17 amino acids. This entry keeps only the CDR3 DNA: 51 bases, framed from base 1. Library preparation used the immunoSEQ multiplex PCR assay. Adaptive Biotechnologies carried out high-throughput TCR-beta CDR3 sequencing of genomic DNA for most patients. Concerning the study's data processing: Adaptive's ImmunoSEQ software was the source of the TCR sequencing data for about 20 patients, while three other patients were processed with MiXCR and VDJtools. CDR3 nucleotide sequences shared by donor and recipient were removed because the origin of these sequences could not be assigned. To count as alloreactive, a clone needed at least 2-fold expansion over unstimulated cells and a minimum CFSE-low frequency of 0.002% (template counts) or 0.001% (read counts). Clones were considered mappable if detected in sequenced pre-transplant spleen, lymph node, or MLR CFSE-low populations of the donor or recipient. The cumulative frequency of alloreactive clones was calculated as a percentage of all sequences, weighted by copy number. TCRdb limited this immuneACCESS table to in-frame rearrangements with V and J called. A share of clones is missing; checked studies link under half to unresolved V genes, and the rest is unexplained. Clone size and the V and J calls come from that table; the DNA yielded D and trimming. Recorded for this sample are just over 20,000 clones; 85% to 95% of them occurred a single time. The ten top clones hold over 40% of the sample.

Specimen: PBMCs, collected around 37 weeks after intestinal transplant. This TCR was recovered from a human patient who received an intestinal transplant, so some T cells may come from the graft donor. The V gene is TRBV6-1 and the J gene is TRBJ2-1; 12 central bases correspond to TRBD2. The CDR3 reads CASSGTRLAGVLNEQFF. The nucleotide sequence is TGTGCCAGCAGTGGCACCCGACTAGCGGGAGTTCTCAATGAGCAGTTCTTC.